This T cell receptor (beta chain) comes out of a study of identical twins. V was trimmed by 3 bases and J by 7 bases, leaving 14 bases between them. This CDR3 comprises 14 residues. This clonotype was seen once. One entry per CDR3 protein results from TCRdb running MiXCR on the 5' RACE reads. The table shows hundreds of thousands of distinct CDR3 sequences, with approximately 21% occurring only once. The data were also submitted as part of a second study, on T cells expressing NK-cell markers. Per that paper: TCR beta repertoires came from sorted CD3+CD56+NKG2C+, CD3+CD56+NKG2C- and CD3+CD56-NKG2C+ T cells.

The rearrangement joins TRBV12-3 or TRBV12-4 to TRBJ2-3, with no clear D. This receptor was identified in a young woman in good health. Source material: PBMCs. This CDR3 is CASSFPPILNTQYF. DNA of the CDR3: TGTGCCAGCAGTTTTCCGCCCATTCTGAATACGCAGTATTTT.